The clone carrying this T cell receptor beta chain was picked up many times. At one end, the junction sequence differs from germline, possibly due to a read error. Donors were healthy Caucasian individuals from Russia aged about 6 to 90. This record comes from a study of blood T cells in healthy people across ages. The CDR3 contains 13 residues. Germline V lookup: CDR1 SGHTA, CDR2 FQGNSA. Through a sample-barcoded 5' primer and a J-beta primer mix, a second PCR was run for about 6 to 11 cycles. Using its own MiXCR run on the 5' RACE reads, TCRdb lists one record per CDR3 protein. Of nearly 800,000 distinct CDR3 sequences listed, roughly 25% are singletons. In addition, the sample was reused for a study of T cells of mothers and their children. From that report: All donors were healthy and Caucasian; they were a few mothers and their six children.

The chain has TRBV7-2 and TRBJ2-2; D not resolved. The origin of this receptor is a boy younger than 18 in good health. Specimen: blood. DNA of the CDR3: TGCGCCAGCAGCTTGGCCGGCCCCGGGGAGCTGTTTTTT. This encodes CASSLAGPGELFF.